This TCR beta chain was documented in a study of T cells in Graves' hyperthyroidism and ophthalmopathy. Germline V gene sequence: CDR1 ENHRY, CDR2 SYGVKD. The CDR3 is 13 amino acids. Concerning this clonotype: Since a much larger clone is just one base distant, this may be a read error.

Diagnoses were established using clinical symptoms, serum thyroxine and TRAb, thyroid ultrasound and orbital computed tomography. The source material, RNA transcripts, was used to amplify TCR beta CDR3 regions. Carried out on the TCR CDR3, a first-round RT-PCR used the HTBI primer set. Each CDR3 protein gets one entry after TCRdb re-called the multiplex PCR reads with MiXCR. The repertoire holds some 510,000 distinct CDR3 sequences, with less than 25% as singletons. Sequencing used blood. The rearrangement joins TRBV10-3 to TRBJ2-7, with 8 bases fitting TRBD1. The origin of this receptor is a man between 18 and 29 years old with Graves' hyperthyroidism. In nucleotides, the CDR3 is TGTGTCATCTCGCCGGACAGGGATGGCGAGCAGTACTTC. Translated: CVISPDRDGEQYF.